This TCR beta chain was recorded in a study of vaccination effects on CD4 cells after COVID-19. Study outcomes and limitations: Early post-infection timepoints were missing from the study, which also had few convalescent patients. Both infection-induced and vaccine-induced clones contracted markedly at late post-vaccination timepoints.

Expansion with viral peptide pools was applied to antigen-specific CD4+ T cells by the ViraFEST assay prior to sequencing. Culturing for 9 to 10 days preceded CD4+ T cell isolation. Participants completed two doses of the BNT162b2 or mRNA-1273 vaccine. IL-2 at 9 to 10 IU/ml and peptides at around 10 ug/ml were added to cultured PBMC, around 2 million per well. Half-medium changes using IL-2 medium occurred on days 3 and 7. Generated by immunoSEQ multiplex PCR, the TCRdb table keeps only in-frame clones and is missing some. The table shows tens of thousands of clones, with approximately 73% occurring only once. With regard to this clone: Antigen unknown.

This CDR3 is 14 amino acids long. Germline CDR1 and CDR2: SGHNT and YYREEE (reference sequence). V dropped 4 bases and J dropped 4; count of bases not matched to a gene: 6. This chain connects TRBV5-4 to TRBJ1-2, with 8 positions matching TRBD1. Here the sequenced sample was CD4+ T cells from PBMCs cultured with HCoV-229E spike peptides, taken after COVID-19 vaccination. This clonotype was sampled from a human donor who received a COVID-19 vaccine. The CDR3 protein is CASSGRTGIYGYTF. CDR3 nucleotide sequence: TGTGCCAGCAGCGGAAGGACAGGGATCTATGGCTACACCTTC.